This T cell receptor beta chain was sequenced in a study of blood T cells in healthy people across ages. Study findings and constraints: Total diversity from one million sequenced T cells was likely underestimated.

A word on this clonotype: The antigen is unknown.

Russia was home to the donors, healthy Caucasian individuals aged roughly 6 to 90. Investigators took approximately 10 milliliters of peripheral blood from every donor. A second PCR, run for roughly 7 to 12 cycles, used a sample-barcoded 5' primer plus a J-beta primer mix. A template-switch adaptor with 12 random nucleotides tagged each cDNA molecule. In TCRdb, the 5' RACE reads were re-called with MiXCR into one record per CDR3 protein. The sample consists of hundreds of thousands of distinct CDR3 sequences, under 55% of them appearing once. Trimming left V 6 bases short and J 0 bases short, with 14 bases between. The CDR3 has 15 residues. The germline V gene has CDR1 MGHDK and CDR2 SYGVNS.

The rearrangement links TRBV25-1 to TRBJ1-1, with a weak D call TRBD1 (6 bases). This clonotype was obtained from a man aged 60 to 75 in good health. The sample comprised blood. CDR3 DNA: TGTGCCAGCAGAGAAACAGGGTACATGAACACTGAAGCTTTCTTT. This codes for CASRETGYMNTEAFF.